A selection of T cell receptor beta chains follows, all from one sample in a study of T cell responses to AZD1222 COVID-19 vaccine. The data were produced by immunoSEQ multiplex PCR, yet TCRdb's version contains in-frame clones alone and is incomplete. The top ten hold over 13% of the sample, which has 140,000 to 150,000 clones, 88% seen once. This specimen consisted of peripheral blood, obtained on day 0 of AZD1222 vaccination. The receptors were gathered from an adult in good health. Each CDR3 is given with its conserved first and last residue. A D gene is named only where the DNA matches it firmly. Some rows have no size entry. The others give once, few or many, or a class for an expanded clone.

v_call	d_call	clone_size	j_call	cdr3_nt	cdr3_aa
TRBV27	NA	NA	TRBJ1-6	TGTGCCAGCAGTCCCTCACCCCGGACAGTTGGGTATAATTCACCCCTCCACTTT	CASSPSPRTVGYNSPLHF
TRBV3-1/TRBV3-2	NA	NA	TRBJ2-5	TGTGCCAGCAGCCAAGATCTGGGATCGGCAGGGTGGACAGAGACCCAGTACTTC	CASSQDLGSAGWTETQYF
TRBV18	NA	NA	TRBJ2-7	TGTGCCAGCTCACCACCGAGCCGTGGAGGGGACGAGCAGTACTTC	CASSPPSRGGDEQYF
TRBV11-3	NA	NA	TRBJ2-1	TGTGCCAGCAGCCCGGGGACCTCCTACAATGAGCAGTTCTTC	CASSPGTSYNEQFF
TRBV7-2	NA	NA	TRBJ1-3	TGTGCCAGCAGCTTAAGGCAGGGCTACTCTGGAAACACCATATATTTT	CASSLRQGYSGNTIYF
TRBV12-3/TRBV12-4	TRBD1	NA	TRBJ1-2	TGTGCCAGCAGCCCCGGGACAGGGTTGGGCTACACCTTC	CASSPGTGLGYTF
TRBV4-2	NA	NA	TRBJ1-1	TGTGCCAGCAGCCAAGGTTTTTATAGAGGGAACACTGAAGCTTTCTTT	CASSQGFYRGNTEAFF
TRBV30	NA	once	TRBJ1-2	TGTGCCTGGAGTATAGACAGCAACTATGGCTACACCTTC	CAWSIDSNYGYTF
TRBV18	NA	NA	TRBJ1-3	TGTGCCAGCTCACCAGAAAGGGCTGGAAACACCATATATTTT	CASSPERAGNTIYF
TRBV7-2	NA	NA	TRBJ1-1	TGTGCCAGCAGCTTAGGAGGGGCCCTGAACACTGAAGCTTTCTTT	CASSLGGALNTEAFF
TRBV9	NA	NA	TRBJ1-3	TGTGCCAGCAGCGCTACCGGGAACTCTGGAAACACCATATATTTT	CASSATGNSGNTIYF
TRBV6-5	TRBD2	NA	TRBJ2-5	TGTGCCAGCAGTCTCAGCGGGGGAATTGAGACCCAGTACTTC	CASSLSGGIETQYF
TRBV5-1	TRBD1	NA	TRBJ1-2	TGCGCCAGCAGCTTGGGACAGGGGAACTATGGCTACACCTTC	CASSLGQGNYGYTF
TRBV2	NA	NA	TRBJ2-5	TGTGCCAGCAGCAATGAAGGGAGGGAGACCCAGTACTTC	CASSNEGRETQYF
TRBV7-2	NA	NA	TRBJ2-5	TGTGCCAGCAGCTTAGCCCAGGGGTCCGGAGAGACCCAGTACTTC	CASSLAQGSGETQYF
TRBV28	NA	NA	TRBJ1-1	TGTGCCAGCTGCCCTTTGGGTGGGGTGGACACTGAAGCTTTCTTT	CASCPLGGVDTEAFF
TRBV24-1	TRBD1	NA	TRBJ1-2	TGTGCCACCAGTGATTTCGACAGGGGAACGAACTATGGCTACACCTTC	CATSDFDRGTNYGYTF
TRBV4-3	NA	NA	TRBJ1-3	TGCGCCAGCAGCCAAATCCAGGGAGCCGCTATATATTTT	CASSQIQGAAIYF
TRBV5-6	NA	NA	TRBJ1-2	TGTGCCAGCAGCTCGCCGGGATCAACGGGTGGCTACACCTTC	CASSSPGSTGGYTF
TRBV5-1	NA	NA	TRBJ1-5	TGCGCCAGCAGCTTGGCCGGGGGTCATCAGCCCCAGCATTTT	CASSLAGGHQPQHF